The 27 T cell receptor beta chains reported below all come from one sample, sequenced in a study of cytomegalovirus exposure and HLA in healthy donors. TCRdb's copy holds only in-frame clones and misses some; the assay was immunoSEQ multiplex PCR. The top ten clones hold around 3.1% of a sample with roughly 120,000 clones, nearly 90% of them seen once. Sequencing was done on a sample of PBMCs. Every receptor here comes from a man aged 25 to 40 in good health and CMV-seronegative.

The rearrangement uses TRBV4-1 and TRBJ2-2; 8 bases are a match to TRBD2. CDR1 MGHRA and CDR2 YSYEKL come from the germline V gene. CDR3 length equals 17 residues. V dropped 4 bases and J dropped 5; count of bases not matched to a gene: 12. CDR3 bases: TGCGCCAGCAGCCGTGTCCTAGCGGGCGTAAGAACCGGGGAGCTGTTTTTT. Its translation is CASSRVLAGVRTGELFF.

The chain carries TRBV4-2 and TRBJ1-5, with TRBD1 identical over 10 bases. The CDR3 runs to 13 residues. V lost 8 bases, J lost 2 bases, and 0 bases stayed unmatched. The germline CDR1 and CDR2 sequences are LGHNA and YNFKEQ. CDR3 sequence: CASGTGGNQPQHF. The CDR3 DNA reads as TGTGCCAGCGGGACAGGGGGCAATCAGCCCCAGCATTTT.

This clone was counted a single time. The V call is TRBV6-5, the J call TRBJ1-2; 8 bases map to TRBD1. This CDR3 has 14 amino acids. From germline, CDR1 is MNHEY and CDR2 SVGAGI. V gave up 4 bases and J gave up 7 bases; unmatched junction bases: 8. The CDR3 reads CASSLRTGQGGYTF. The DNA for the CDR3 is TGTGCCAGCAGTTTACGGACAGGGCAGGGTGGCTACACCTTC.

V and J are TRBV6-5 and TRBJ1-2, with a tentative D call TRBD1 (5 bases). This CDR3 is 15 amino acids long. V gave up 0 bases and J gave up 5 bases, with 13 bases separating them. The germline V gene has CDR1 MNHEY and CDR2 SVGAGI. Here the CDR3 DNA reads TGTGCCAGCAGTTACTCGGGGGGATCCGGTTATGGCTACACCTTC. This translates into CASSYSGGSGYGYTF.

This clone appeared a single time. The same CDR3 arises from other DNA sequences in this sample as well. The CDR3 region has the DNA TGTGCCAGCAGCCCCGGGCAGGGCCCCTACGAGCAGTACTTC. It yields the protein CASSPGQGPYEQYF. V gene TRBV28 combines with J gene TRBJ2-7; D is possibly TRBD1 (5 bases). The CDR3 consists of 14 residues. Trimming cost V 6 bases and J 2 bases, with 14 bases left between them. Germline V gives CDR1 MDHEN, CDR2 SYDVKM.

The V and J genes are TRBV6-5 and TRBJ2-7, with 10 positions matching TRBD1. This CDR3 region has 15 residues. Germline V gene data show CDR1 as MNHEY and CDR2 as SVGAGI. J lost 2 bases, V lost 8 bases, and 9 bases had no gene match. CDR3 loop: CASGATGTGAYEQYF. The CDR3 DNA reads TGTGCCAGCGGGGCTACCGGGACAGGGGCCTACGAGCAGTACTTC.

The J gene is TRBJ1-1, the V gene TRBV6-1, with 7 positions matching TRBD1. Germline lookup yields CDR1 MNHNS and CDR2 SASEGT. Losses at the gene ends were 1 base for V and 1 base for J; bases not matched to a gene: 3. CDR3 length equals 15 residues. In DNA, the CDR3 is TGTGCCAGCAGTGAAGACAGGGGAGAGAACACTGAAGCTTTCTTT. This gives the protein CASSEDRGENTEAFF.

The DNA of the CDR3 is TGCGCCAGCAGCTTGGAAGTAGGACTAGCGTTTAGTGAGCAGTTCTTC. As protein: CASSLEVGLAFSEQFF. The chain combines TRBV5-1 with TRBJ2-1, with TRBD2 identical over 9 bases. The trim removed 0 bases at V and 9 bases at J, leaving 10 bases unmatched. Germline loops: CDR1 SGHRS, CDR2 YFSETQ. This CDR3 contains 16 residues.

The chain's CDR3 is CASSYSLEGTDTQYF. CDR3 nucleotides: TGTGCCAGCAGCTACTCATTGGAGGGGACAGATACGCAGTATTTT. The chain links TRBV11-2 to TRBJ2-3; D is perhaps TRBD2 (6 bases). CDR1 is SGHAT, CDR2 FQNNGV, per germline. The CDR3 extends over 15 amino acids. Trimming removed 4 bases from V and 3 bases from J, with 14 bases in between.

J is TRBJ2-1 and V is TRBV7-7; 9 bases match TRBD2. Germline trimming cut 3 bases from V and 8 bases from J; bases unmatched to any gene: 8. The CDR3 is 15 amino acids. CDR1 and CDR2 (germline): SSHAT, FNYEAQ (reference sequence). CDR3 DNA: TGTGCCAGCAGCTTGAGTCCAGCGGGGGGTGATGAGCAGTTCTTC. Translated: CASSLSPAGGDEQFF.

V and J are TRBV18 and TRBJ1-2; D ambiguous. Germline V gives CDR1 KGHSH, CDR2 LQKENI. The V and J ends lost 3 bases and 2 bases respectively, with 10 bases between them. The CDR3 runs to 14 residues. The CDR3 loop reads CASSPLDKNYGYTF. The DNA for the CDR3 is TGTGCCAGCTCACCTCTCGACAAAAACTATGGCTACACCTTC. Based on the CDR3 plus reference TRBV18 and TRBJ1-2, the full variable domain is NAGVMQNPRHLVRRRGQEARLRCSPMKGHSHVYWYRQLPEEGLKFMVYLQKENIIDESGMPKERFSAEFPKEGPSILRIQQVVRGDSAAYFCASSPLDKNYGYTFGSGTRLTVV.

This rearrangement joins TRBV9 to TRBJ1-2; tentative D call: TRBD1 (5 bases). Per the germline V gene, CDR1 is SGDLS and CDR2 is YYNGEE. Trimming took 0 bases from V and 4 from J, leaving 19 bases between them. CDR3 length equals 17 residues. CDR3 protein: CASSVATIGGGGYGYTF. Here the CDR3 DNA reads TGTGCCAGCAGCGTAGCTACTATCGGGGGAGGAGGCTATGGCTACACCTTC.

This chain connects TRBV5-4 to TRBJ2-7; 13 bases align to TRBD2. V shed 0 bases and J 7 bases; nucleotides not matched to a gene: 1. Germline CDR1 SGHNT, CDR2 YYREEE (reference sequence). There are 14 residues in the CDR3. CDR3 in amino acids: CASSLGLAGGEQYF. DNA of the CDR3: TGTGCCAGCAGCTTGGGACTAGCGGGGGGTGAGCAGTACTTC.

This clone showed up just a few times. The rearrangement joins TRBV2 to TRBJ1-6; TRBD1 is a possible D gene (6 bases). Germline CDR1 reads SNHLY; CDR2 reads FYNNEI. Trimming took off 11 bases at V and 7 bases at J, with 15 bases between the two ends. The CDR3 has 13 residues. The CDR3 protein is CAGGPYPNSPLHF. CDR3 coding DNA: TGTGCCGGGGGCCCGTACCCGAATTCACCCCTCCACTTT.

The chain has TRBV5-1 and TRBJ2-2, with a possible D match to TRBD1 (5 bases). In germline, CDR1 is SGHRS, CDR2 YFSETQ. The V end lost 2 bases, the J end lost 0 bases, and 11 bases lay between the germline ends. This CDR3 comprises 16 residues. CDR3 nucleotides: TGCGCCAGCAGCTTCACAGGTAACGCGAACACCGGGGAGCTGTTTTTT. Translating gives CASSFTGNANTGELFF.

The chain uses TRBV29-1 and TRBJ2-5; TRBD2 matches at 8 bases. V trimming: 7 bases; J trimming: 3 bases; junction bases outside the gene matches: 10. The CDR3 length is 14 residues. The V gene's germline CDR1 is SQVTM and CDR2 ANQGSEA. DNA for the CDR3: TGCAGCGGAACGTCGGGGGGGCTGGAAGAGACCCAGTACTTC. Its translation: CSGTSGGLEETQYF.

The chain uses TRBV15 and TRBJ2-7, with 11 nucleotides matching TRBD1. CDR3 size: 15 residues. Germline V gene sequence: CDR1 LNHNV, CDR2 YYDKDF (reference sequence). V shed 5 bases and J 4 bases; nucleotides not matched to a gene: 7. The CDR3 region has the DNA TGTGCCACCAGCCGCACCGGGACAGGGGGATACGAGCAGTACTTC. It encodes CATSRTGTGGYEQYF.

The chain couples TRBV2 to TRBJ1-4; TRBD1 agrees at 7 bases. CDR1 SNHLY and CDR2 FYNNEI come from the germline V gene. The CDR3 sequence is 19 residues long. Trimming cost V 6 bases and J 8 bases; bases outside gene matches: 24. As DNA, the CDR3 is TGTGCCAGCAGGTTAACAAAAGACCCAACACAGGGGCCTAGAGAAAAACTGTTTTTT. It codes for CASRLTKDPTQGPREKLFF.

This clone came up a few times. V usage is TRBV2 and J usage is TRBJ1-6; a possible D gene is TRBD1 (6 bases). Trimming pared 6 bases from V and 7 bases from J, leaving 16 bases between. Per the germline V gene, CDR1 is SNHLY and CDR2 is FYNNEI. This CDR3 comprises 15 residues. CDR3 region: CASRLVIQGNSPLHF. In nucleotides, the CDR3 is TGTGCCAGCAGATTGGTAATACAGGGAAATTCACCCCTCCACTTT.

This clone was counted a few times. The V gene is TRBV4-1, the J gene TRBJ2-1; TRBD2 matches 8 bases. Trimming at V came to 0 bases and at J to 4 bases, leaving 5 bases not matched to a gene. Germline V gives CDR1 MGHRA, CDR2 YSYEKL. This CDR3 is 16 amino acids long. This CDR3 is CASSQDQIAGYNEQFF. The CDR3, as DNA: TGCGCCAGCAGCCAAGATCAAATAGCGGGATACAATGAGCAGTTCTTC.

The chain combines TRBV7-8 with TRBJ1-5; tentatively, D is TRBD1 (5 bases). Germline CDR1 SGHVS, CDR2 FQNEAQ. V was trimmed by 5 bases and J by 3 bases, leaving 11 bases between them. The CDR3 has 14 residues. The CDR3 bases are TGTGCCAGCAGCCCCAGACAGCTCAATCAGCCCCAGCATTTT. It yields the protein CASSPRQLNQPQHF.

This chain links TRBV5-1 with TRBJ2-2; a possible D gene is TRBD2 (6 bases). V was clipped by 0 bases and J by 4 bases, with 10 bases between them. The CDR3 covers 15 residues. Looked up from germline, CDR1 is SGHRS and CDR2 is YFSETQ. CDR3 nucleotide sequence: TGCGCCAGCAGCTTGGTGGCGGGGAGCACCGGGGAGCTGTTTTTT. Its protein product is CASSLVAGSTGELFF.

The J gene is TRBJ2-1, the V gene TRBV7-2, with D perhaps matching TRBD2 (5 bases). The CDR3 sequence is 17 residues long. Germline V lookup: CDR1 SGHTA, CDR2 FQGNSA. Trimming removed 2 bases from V and 3 bases from J, with 17 bases in between. The CDR3 coding sequence is TGTGCCAGCAGCTTACTTCCCATCGGACTCCTCTACAATGAGCAGTTCTTC. Encoded protein: CASSLLPIGLLYNEQFF.

The genes are TRBV5-1 and TRBJ2-2; 9 bases fit TRBD2. J was trimmed by 1 base and V by 1 base; bases with no gene match: 2. The CDR3 runs 16 residues. Germline-derived CDR1 and CDR2 are SGHRS and YFSETQ. The CDR3 sequence is CASSLLLAGNTGELFF. CDR3 nucleotides: TGCGCCAGCAGCTTGTTACTAGCGGGGAACACCGGGGAGCTGTTTTTT.

This rearrangement joins TRBV18 to TRBJ2-5, with 8 bases that match TRBD1. The last part of the DNA fits TRBJ2-7 better; the J call may be wrong. The germline CDR1 and CDR2 sequences are KGHSH and LQKENI. The CDR3 is 13 amino acids. Here the CDR3 reads CASAGQGLAEQYF. The CDR3 nucleotides read TGTGCCAGCGCTGGACAGGGTTTGGCCGAGCAGTACTTC.

This rearrangement joins TRBV5-1 to TRBJ1-2; D perhaps matches TRBD1 (6 bases). Germline V gives CDR1 SGHRS, CDR2 YFSETQ. V gave up 4 bases and J gave up 4 bases, with 26 bases separating them. The CDR3 contains 18 residues. CDR3 coding DNA: TGCGCCAGCAGCGCTGTCGTGGGGCGACAGGCCCCAACCTATGGCTACACCTTC. This translates into CASSAVVGRQAPTYGYTF.

The genes are TRBV19 and TRBJ2-3; TRBD2 matches at 7 bases. The germline V gene has CDR1 LNHDA and CDR2 SQIVND (reference sequence). V shed 8 bases, J shed 2 bases, and the junction held 7 bases outside the gene matches. CDR3 length: 14 amino acids. The CDR3 sequence: CASWASGSTDTQYF. DNA of the CDR3: TGTGCCAGTTGGGCTAGCGGTTCCACAGATACGCAGTATTTT.